These 31 T cell receptor beta chains came from one sample sequenced in a study of shared clonotypes between healthy human individuals. The table came from immunoSEQ multiplex PCR; TCRdb's copy has only in-frame clones and leaves some out. The sample consists of 950,000 to 1,100,000 clones, around 78% of them appearing once. The sequencing input was memory CD4+ T cells from PBMCs. The subset is: CD45RA-negative fraction. These receptors all come from a man aged 18 to 29 in good health. Some clones in this sample may be carry-over from other donors' samples.

In its sample, this clone was seen a few times. The rearrangement links TRBV5-6 to TRBJ2-3; D call uncertain. The CDR3 sequence is 13 residues long. V gave up 4 bases and J gave up 0 bases, with 6 bases separating them. CDR1 and CDR2 (germline): SGHDT, YYEEEE. CDR3 in amino acids: CASSTLSTDTQYF. The DNA of the CDR3 is TGTGCCAGCAGCACCCTCAGCACAGATACGCAGTATTTT.

In the case of this clone: Other DNA sequences of this sample code for an identical CDR3. The chain carries TRBV18 and TRBJ1-5; 7 bases agree with TRBD1. Germline values: CDR1 KGHSH, CDR2 LQKENI. V was pared by 3 bases and J by 0 bases, with 5 bases of the junction left unmatched. This CDR3 region has 16 residues. CDR3 bases: TGTGCCAGCTCACCGCGAGGGACAGATAGCAATCAGCCCCAGCATTTT. This codes for CASSPRGTDSNQPQHF.

V gene TRBV5-1 combines with J gene TRBJ1-4; a possible D gene is TRBD1 (6 bases). The V gene lost 0 bases and the J gene lost 5 bases, with 14 bases spanning the gap. The germline CDR1 and CDR2 sequences are SGHRS and YFSETQ. This CDR3 region has 16 residues. CDR3: CASSLEGGQQNEKLFF. The CDR3, as DNA: TGCGCCAGCAGCTTGGAGGGGGGTCAGCAAAATGAAAAACTGTTTTTT.

The rearrangement joins TRBV5-6 to TRBJ2-1; TRBD2 agrees at 13 bases. The CDR3 spans 18 residues. J was trimmed by 3 bases and V by 2 bases; bases with no gene match: 8. CDR1 is SGHDT, CDR2 YYEEEE, per germline. Written as DNA, the CDR3 is TGTGCCAGCAGCTTACTAGCGGGAGGGAAAACTCTCTACAATGAGCAGTTCTTC. Its translation: CASSLLAGGKTLYNEQFF.

This clone was found a few times. Distinct nucleotide sequences in the sample also encode this CDR3. The CDR3 loop reads CASSLGGANEKLFF. The CDR3 nucleotides read TGTGCCAGCAGCTTAGGGGGGGCTAATGAAAAACTGTTTTTT. V usage is TRBV7-9 and J usage is TRBJ1-4; maybe TRBD1 (5 bases). The CDR3 extends over 14 amino acids. V lost 1 base and J 3 bases, leaving 6 bases between the germline ends. The germline V gene has CDR1 SEHNR and CDR2 FQNEAQ (reference sequence).

Many counts were recorded for this clone. The rearrangement joins TRBV5-1 to TRBJ2-5; no firm D call. CDR3 length: 14 residues. Trimming left V 0 bases short and J 13 bases short, with 19 bases between. From germline, CDR1 is SGHRS and CDR2 YFSETQ. The CDR3, as DNA: TGCGCCAGCAGCTTGGGACCGCCCGAGGCTATGCGGTACTTC. Its protein is CASSLGPPEAMRYF.

This sequence joins TRBV7-9 and TRBJ2-1; D unresolved. V lost 1 base to trimming and J lost 10 bases, with 8 bases between them. The germline gives CDR1 SEHNR, CDR2 FQNEAQ (reference sequence). This CDR3 is built from 12 residues. The CDR3 DNA follows: TGTGCCAGCAGCTTAGGACCTGGAGAGCAGTTCTTC. It yields the protein CASSLGPGEQFF.

As to this clone: This sample also contains other DNA sequences that code for the same CDR3. This chain links TRBV10-3 with TRBJ2-3; 9 bases are shared with TRBD1. Trimming took 4 bases from V and 0 from J; bases not matched to a gene: 2. This CDR3 contains 15 residues. In germline, CDR1 is ENHRY, CDR2 SYGVKD. CDR3 loop: CAISGGTGSTDTQYF. The CDR3 nucleotides are TGTGCCATCAGTGGAGGGACAGGGAGCACAGATACGCAGTATTTT.

This clone was seen just once. The chain joins TRBV7-9 to TRBJ2-2; D may correspond to TRBD1 or TRBD2 (5 bases each). The V gene's germline CDR1 is SEHNR and CDR2 FQNEAQ (reference sequence). V was cut by 4 bases and J by 4 bases, with 13 bases left in between. This CDR3 spans 15 amino acids. CDR3 coding DNA: TGTGCCAGCAGCTCAGGGAACAGCGGCACCGGGGAGCTGTTTTTT. Translating it yields CASSSGNSGTGELFF.

The rearrangement uses TRBV7-3 and TRBJ2-2; possibly TRBD1 or TRBD2 for D (5 bases each). The CDR3 loop spans 16 amino acids. Germline V gene data show CDR1 as SGHTA and CDR2 as FQGTGA. With 2 bases removed from V and 2 bases from J, the gap between germline ends came to 12 bases. The CDR3 region has the DNA TGTGCCAGCAGCTTAGTTGGGACCGTAAACACCGGGGAGCTGTTTTTT. Translating gives CASSLVGTVNTGELFF. Full variable domain (missing parts from reference TRBV7-3 and TRBJ2-2): GAGVSQTPSNKVTEKGKYVELRCDPISGHTALYWYRQSLGQGPEFLIYFQGTGAADDSGLPNDRFFAVRPEGSVSTLKIQRTERGDSAVYLCASSLVGTVNTGELFFGEGSRLTVL.

In this sample, this clone turned up once. The CDR3 protein is CASSLVLANVLTF. The CDR3, as DNA: TGCGCCAGCAGCTTGGTGTTGGCCAACGTCCTGACTTTC. The V call is TRBV5-1, the J call TRBJ2-6; D uncertain. The germline V and J ends were trimmed by 0 bases and 6 bases, with 4 bases remaining between them. The CDR3 spans 13 residues. Germline V CDR1 and CDR2: SGHRS, YFSETQ.

The chain is built from TRBV5-1 and TRBJ2-7; 8 bases fit TRBD1. V lost 4 bases and J lost 4; bases outside the gene matches: 10. The CDR3 has 15 amino acids. Germline CDR1 is SGHRS and CDR2 is YFSETQ. The CDR3 sequence is CASSLGTGHLYEQYF. The CDR3 DNA reads TGCGCCAGCAGCCTAGGGACAGGTCACCTTTACGAGCAGTACTTC. Full variable domain (outside the CDR3, taken from reference TRBV5-1 and TRBJ2-7): KAGVTQTPRYLIKTRGQQVTLSCSPISGHRSVSWYQQTPGQGLQFLFEYFSETQRNKGNFPGRFSGRQFSNSRSEMNVSTLELGDSALYLCASSLGTGHLYEQYFGPGTRLTVT.

This rearrangement joins TRBV5-1 to TRBJ1-1; D ambiguous. The V gene lost 3 bases and the J gene lost 0 bases, with 6 bases spanning the gap. The CDR3 spans 13 residues. Germline lookup yields CDR1 SGHRS and CDR2 YFSETQ. The CDR3 spells CASSSNVNTEAFF. For the CDR3, the DNA is TGCGCCAGCAGCTCCAACGTGAACACTGAAGCTTTCTTT.

The rearrangement links TRBV28 to TRBJ2-1; 12 positions agree with TRBD2. CDR3 length: 14 amino acids. The V gene's germline CDR1 is MDHEN and CDR2 SYDVKM. The J segment lost 7 bases and the V segment lost 8 bases, leaving 6 bases of the junction unmatched. DNA of the CDR3: TGTGCCAGCTCCCTAGCGGGAGGGAATAATGAGCAGTTCTTC. It encodes CASSLAGGNNEQFF.

V is TRBV28 and J is TRBJ1-5; 7 bases align to TRBD1. Germline CDR1 and CDR2: MDHEN and SYDVKM. With 6 bases clipped from V and 6 bases from J, the junction kept 8 bases outside the gene matches. This CDR3 is 14 amino acids long. The CDR3 coding sequence is TGTGCCAGCAGCCCCGACAGGGCCGGTCAGCCCCAGCATTTT. Its protein is CASSPDRAGQPQHF.

About this clone itself: Other DNA sequences from this sample encode an identical CDR3 as well. The rearrangement links TRBV9 to TRBJ2-2; D tentatively fits TRBD1 or TRBD2 (6 bases each). Germline loops: CDR1 SGDLS, CDR2 YYNGEE. The CDR3 sequence is 16 residues long. The V and J ends lost 0 bases and 1 base respectively, with 10 bases between them. In DNA, the CDR3 is TGTGCCAGCAGCGTAGAAGGGGGGATGAACACCGGGGAGCTGTTTTTT. The encoded protein is CASSVEGGMNTGELFF.

This chain connects TRBV2 to TRBJ2-3; 7 positions match TRBD1. V trimming: 8 bases; J trimming: 2 bases; junction bases outside the gene matches: 7. The CDR3 is 14 residues long. In germline, CDR1 is SNHLY, CDR2 FYNNEI. The CDR3 DNA sequence: TGTGCCAGCCGACACAGGGGTAACACAGATACGCAGTATTTT. Translating it yields CASRHRGNTDTQYF.

The chain employs TRBV5-1 and TRBJ1-1; the D gene is possibly TRBD1 (5 bases). Per germline, CDR1 SGHRS and CDR2 YFSETQ. The V end lost 3 bases, the J end lost 3 bases, and 15 bases lay between the germline ends. The CDR3 consists of 15 residues. The CDR3 spells CASSSSSWGDTEAFF. CDR3 coding DNA: TGCGCCAGCAGCTCCTCTTCTTGGGGCGACACTGAAGCTTTCTTT. The whole variable domain, remainder taken from reference TRBV5-1 and TRBJ1-1, is KAGVTQTPRYLIKTRGQQVTLSCSPISGHRSVSWYQQTPGQGLQFLFEYFSETQRNKGNFPGRFSGRQFSNSRSEMNVSTLELGDSALYLCASSSSSWGDTEAFFGQGTRLTVV.

The chain links TRBV7-9 to TRBJ1-1, with D tentatively TRBD1 (6 bases). Looked up from germline, CDR1 is SEHNR and CDR2 is FQNEAQ (reference sequence). V lost 7 bases and J 2 bases, leaving 17 bases between the germline ends. The CDR3 is made up of 15 amino acids. The CDR3 reads CASTPGGGGNTEAFF. The CDR3 nucleotides read TGTGCCAGCACCCCAGGAGGGGGAGGAAACACTGAAGCTTTCTTT.

This chain links TRBV28 with TRBJ1-5, with a tentative D call TRBD1 (6 bases). V was pared by 5 bases and J by 11 bases, with 25 bases between. The CDR3 has 16 residues. Germline assignment: CDR1 MDHEN and CDR2 SYDVKM. The CDR3 sequence: CASSGRGGGGRESQHF. For the CDR3, the DNA is TGTGCCAGCAGTGGGCGCGGAGGGGGGGGACGTGAGTCCCAGCATTTT.

CDR3 in amino acids: CASSQERAGVFNEQFF. CDR3 DNA sequence: TGTGCCAGCAGCCAAGAACGAGCGGGAGTTTTTAATGAGCAGTTCTTC. The gene calls are TRBV4-2 and TRBJ2-1; TRBD2 agrees at 8 bases. Germline V CDR1 and CDR2: LGHNA, YNFKEQ. This CDR3 is built from 16 residues. J gave up 7 bases and V 0 bases, and 8 bases lay outside the gene matches.

The chain employs TRBV7-9 and TRBJ2-5; 14 positions agree with TRBD2. Germline assignment: CDR1 SEHNR and CDR2 FQNEAQ (reference sequence). The V segment lost 3 bases and the J segment 9 bases; nucleotides outside the gene matches: 6. The CDR3 has 15 residues. The CDR3 coding sequence is TGTGCCAGCAGCTTGGGACTAGCGGGAGCGGCATCCCAGTACTTC. Its translation is CASSLGLAGAASQYF.

This sequence joins TRBV7-2 and TRBJ2-7; the D call may be TRBD1 or TRBD2 (5 bases each). Germline V lookup: CDR1 SGHTA, CDR2 FQGNSA. The CDR3 is made up of 15 amino acids. V dropped 6 bases and J dropped 2 bases, with 17 bases sitting between them. CDR3 amino acids: CASRQRGPNTYEQYF. CDR3 nucleotides: TGTGCCAGCAGGCAGAGGGGACCCAACACCTACGAGCAGTACTTC.

The rearrangement uses TRBV11-3 and TRBJ2-1, with D perhaps matching TRBD1 or TRBD2 (6 bases each). V was clipped by 5 bases and J by 7 bases, with 12 bases between them. The CDR3 is made up of 13 amino acids. Germline CDR1 SGHNT, CDR2 YENEEA. The CDR3 region is CASSLGGGNEQFF. CDR3 nucleotides: TGTGCCAGCAGCCTGGGGGGCGGAAATGAGCAGTTCTTC.

Ten or more counts support this clone. The chain links TRBV15 to TRBJ1-2, with D maybe TRBD1 (6 bases). The CDR3 is 18 amino acids. Germline CDR1 is LNHNV and CDR2 is YYDKDF (reference sequence). Between the trimmed V and J ends, which lost 1 base and 2 bases, there was a span of 20 bases. The CDR3 nucleotides read TGTGCCACCAGCAGAGGGTACATAGGGGGGGCCCAGAACTATGGCTACACCTTC. Its translation: CATSRGYIGGAQNYGYTF.

This rearrangement joins TRBV6-6 to TRBJ2-7; the D is unclear. The CDR3 sequence is 11 residues long. Trimming left V 5 bases short and J 3 bases short, with 5 bases between. The V gene's germline CDR1 is MNHNY and CDR2 SVGAGI (reference sequence). The CDR3 reads CASSMSYEQYF. The CDR3 DNA reads TGTGCCAGCAGTATGAGCTACGAGCAGTACTTC.

V usage is TRBV2 and J usage is TRBJ2-3; D unclear. The V end lost 7 bases, the J end lost 2 bases, and 7 bases lay between the germline ends. CDR1 is SNHLY and CDR2 is FYNNEI in the germline V gene. The CDR3 runs 12 residues. Here the CDR3 DNA reads TGTGCCAGCAACCTCAACACAGATACGCAGTATTTT. Protein product: CASNLNTDTQYF. Complete variable domain (other parts from reference TRBV2 and TRBJ2-3): EPEVTQTPSHQVTQMGQEVILRCVPISNHLYFYWYRQILGQKVEFLVSFYNNEISEKSEIFDDQFSVERPDGSNFTLKIRSTKLEDSAMYFCASNLNTDTQYFGPGTRLTVL.

This clone was detected only once. The chain couples TRBV5-4 to TRBJ1-2; 7 bases fit TRBD1. Losses at the gene ends were 0 bases for V and 4 bases for J; bases not matched to a gene: 6. Germline assignment: CDR1 SGHNT and CDR2 YYREEE (reference sequence). CDR3 length equals 15 residues. DNA of the CDR3: TGTGCCAGCAGCTTGGTCAGGGGGACGGGCTATGGCTACACCTTC. This sequence encodes CASSLVRGTGYGYTF.

V usage is TRBV5-1 and J usage is TRBJ2-6; no reliable D call. CDR1 SGHRS and CDR2 YFSETQ come from the germline V gene. V shed 0 bases and J shed 0 bases, with 10 bases lying between them. The CDR3 is 17 residues long. In DNA, the CDR3 is TGCGCCAGCAGCTTGGACAGCTTCGTCTCTGGGGCCAACGTCCTGACTTTC. Its protein product is CASSLDSFVSGANVLTF. The variable domain in full, completed from reference TRBV5-1 and TRBJ2-6, reads KAGVTQTPRYLIKTRGQQVTLSCSPISGHRSVSWYQQTPGQGLQFLFEYFSETQRNKGNFPGRFSGRQFSNSRSEMNVSTLELGDSALYLCASSLDSFVSGANVLTFGAGSRLTVL.

Comments on this clone: A far larger clone lies a single base away; this is likely a read error. The same CDR3 can be traced to other DNA sequences in this sample. J is TRBJ1-2 and V is TRBV7-9; D is unresolved. Per germline, CDR1 SEHNR and CDR2 FQNEAQ (reference sequence). The length of the CDR3 is 13 residues. DNA for the CDR3: TGTGCCAGCAGCTTACTTGGGAACTATGGCTACACTTTC. It yields the protein CASSLLGNYGYTF.

The CDR3 spells CASSSGTGWEDTQYF. CDR3 DNA sequence: TGTGCCAGCAGCTCAGGGACAGGGTGGGAAGATACGCAGTATTTT. The rearrangement links TRBV6-5 to TRBJ2-3; 9 nucleotides agree with TRBD1. The CDR3 has 15 residues. V was clipped by 6 bases and J by 5 bases; unmatched bases: 9. CDR1 is MNHEY and CDR2 is SVGAGI in the germline V gene.